The 23 T cell receptor beta chains listed next were all sequenced from one sample in a study of T-cell reconstitution after alpha-beta-depleted transplantation in children. The TCRbeta library was prepared with unique molecular identifiers. TCRdb re-called the PCR reads with MiXCR, one entry per CDR3 protein. The table has some 120,000 distinct CDR3 sequences, 8% to 10% seen once. The material sequenced was PBMCs, mostly from graft donor cells, taken 180 days after TCRalphabeta/CD19-depleted stem cell transplant. The receptors derive from a girl younger than two who had a stem cell transplant for combined immunodeficiency, so the T cells may come from the graft donor.

This clonotype has only a few counts. The chain combines TRBV12-3 or TRBV12-4 with TRBJ1-4; the match to TRBD1 covers 7 bases. V gave up 6 bases and J gave up 8 bases; unmatched junction bases: 9. The CDR3 is 14 amino acids. CDR3 nucleotides: TGTGCCAGCAGCCCCGACAGGGTGCGCGAAAAACTGTTTTTT. As protein: CASSPDRVREKLFF.

This clonotype has only a few counts. The V gene is TRBV6-5, the J gene TRBJ2-2; 7 nucleotides line up with TRBD1. V lost 6 bases, J lost 6 bases, and 1 base stayed unmatched. There are 12 residues in the CDR3. Germline CDR1 and CDR2: MNHEY and SVGAGI. CDR3 in amino acids: CASSRGSGELFF. CDR3 coding DNA: TGTGCCAGCAGCAGGGGGTCCGGGGAGCTGTTTTTT.

This rearrangement joins TRBV5-1 to TRBJ2-3; no firm D call. CDR1 is SGHRS and CDR2 is YFSETQ in the germline V gene. With 4 bases removed from V and 2 bases from J, the gap between germline ends came to 14 bases. The length of the CDR3 is 15 residues. CDR3 coding DNA: TGCGCCAGCAGCAGTCTGCGTATTTCCACAGATACGCAGTATTTT. Encoded protein: CASSSLRISTDTQYF.

V and J are TRBV5-1 and TRBJ1-2; 10 bases fit TRBD1. Germline trimming cut 2 bases from V and 4 bases from J; bases unmatched to any gene: 5. Germline loops: CDR1 SGHRS, CDR2 YFSETQ. CDR3 length equals 15 residues. CDR3 sequence: CASSLGWDRGYGYTF. As DNA, the CDR3 is TGCGCCAGCAGCTTAGGTTGGGACAGGGGCTATGGCTACACCTTC.

This clonotype was seen only a few times. The chain combines TRBV20-1 with TRBJ2-1; D perhaps matches TRBD2 (6 bases). Per the germline V gene, CDR1 is DFQATT and CDR2 is SNEGSKA (reference sequence). Trimming left V 5 bases short and J 0 bases short, with 11 bases between. The CDR3 covers 14 residues. CDR3 DNA: TGCAGTGCTCCAGGACTATTCTCCTACAATGAGCAGTTCTTC. Residues: CSAPGLFSYNEQFF.

This chain uses TRBV12-3 or TRBV12-4 with TRBJ2-5; the D gene is possibly TRBD2 (6 bases). The CDR3 sequence is 14 residues long. V gave up 7 bases and J gave up 4 bases, with 16 bases separating them. The CDR3 sequence: CASTTLGRGETQYF. The CDR3 DNA follows: TGTGCCAGCACAACCTTGGGGCGGGGAGAGACCCAGTACTTC.

This clonotype was seen at least ten times. The rearrangement uses TRBV10-3 and TRBJ2-7; D is perhaps TRBD1 (5 bases). Looked up from germline, CDR1 is ENHRY and CDR2 is SYGVKD. The CDR3 totals 14 residues. V dropped 4 bases and J dropped 2 bases, with 12 bases sitting between them. The DNA for the CDR3 is TGTGCCATCAGTGGATATGGACAAACCTACGAGCAGTACTTC. Encoded protein: CAISGYGQTYEQYF.

In this sample, this clonotype turned up a few times. The limits of the CDR3 on the DNA are not certain, so only TCRdb's listed CDR3 is given. The genes are TRBV6-5 and TRBJ2-7; no DNA check was done on the table's D call, TRBD2. Germline V lookup: CDR1 MNHEY, CDR2 SVGAGI. The CDR3 comprises 14 residues, both ends counted. This chain's CDR3 is CASSSSRGGNEQYF.

This clonotype was recorded a few times. The chain recombines TRBV12-3 or TRBV12-4 with TRBJ1-2; D remains unclear. The CDR3 contains 16 residues. V gave up 6 bases and J gave up 8 bases, with 25 bases separating them. In nucleotides, the CDR3 is TGTGCCAGCAGCCAAGCGGCGGCACGGAATGCGGGCGGCTACACCTTC. It codes for CASSQAAARNAGGYTF.

Here the CDR3 DNA reads TGTGCCAGCAGCTTGGGTATGACGGCTAATGAAAAACTGTTTTTT. It translates to CASSLGMTANEKLFF. The chain employs TRBV5-6 and TRBJ1-4; D gene uncertain. Trimming took 0 bases from V and 3 from J, leaving 9 bases between them. Germline CDR1 and CDR2: SGHDT and YYEEEE. The CDR3 is 15 residues long. Full variable domain (rest looked up from reference TRBV5-6 and TRBJ1-4): DAGVTQSPTHLIKTRGQQVTLRCSPKSGHDTVSWYQQALGQGPQFIFQYYEEEERQRGNFPDRFSGHQFPNYSSELNVNALLLGDSALYLCASSLGMTANEKLFFGSGTQLSVL.

The rearrangement joins TRBV4-2 to TRBJ2-5, with D tentatively TRBD1 (6 bases). The V end lost 0 bases, the J end lost 0 bases, and 8 bases lay between the germline ends. From germline, CDR1 is LGHNA and CDR2 YNFKEQ. This CDR3 has 15 amino acids. CDR3 sequence (DNA): TGTGCCAGCAGCCAAGAGAGGGGGTACCAAGAGACCCAGTACTTC. Translated, it gives CASSQERGYQETQYF.

The count of this clonotype is one. This chain uses TRBV18 with TRBJ2-4; D not resolved. The CDR3 length is 15 residues. Germline CDR1 and CDR2: KGHSH and LQKENI. Trimming removed 6 bases from V and 0 bases from J, with 12 bases in between. DNA of the CDR3: TGTGCCAGCTCTCGGACGGTCCTAGCCAAAAACATTCAGTACTTC. Its protein product is CASSRTVLAKNIQYF.

A few counts support this clonotype. This sequence joins TRBV5-5 and TRBJ2-6; a possible D gene is TRBD1 (6 bases). V was cut by 4 bases and J by 2 bases, with 13 bases left in between. Germline V gene lookup returns CDR1 SGHKS and CDR2 YYEKEE (reference sequence). CDR3 size: 16 residues. CDR3 nucleotide sequence: TGTGCCAGCAGCCTACTACAGGGAACTGGGGCCAACGTCCTGACTTTC. Translation gives CASSLLQGTGANVLTF.

The rearrangement uses TRBV20-1 and TRBJ2-1, with D tentatively TRBD2 (5 bases). V gave up 0 bases and J gave up 7 bases, with 28 bases separating them. The germline CDR1 and CDR2 sequences are DFQATT and SNEGSKA (reference sequence). The CDR3 sequence is 19 residues long. CDR3 sequence (DNA): TGCAGTGCTAGAGATTACTCACGGAACAGCGGAACCTACGCGAATGAGCAGTTCTTC. The encoded protein is CSARDYSRNSGTYANEQFF.

This clonotype was detected ten times or more. This chain uses TRBV5-1 with TRBJ2-7, with a weak D call TRBD2 (5 bases). Per germline, CDR1 SGHRS and CDR2 YFSETQ. With 0 bases removed from V and 12 bases from J, the gap between germline ends came to 16 bases. This CDR3 comprises 13 residues. The CDR3 loop reads CASSLAEAGLRYF. The CDR3 DNA sequence: TGCGCCAGCAGCTTGGCGGAGGCAGGCCTAAGGTACTTC.

This clonotype has just a few counts. The V and J genes are TRBV3-1 and TRBJ2-1, with D perhaps TRBD1 (5 bases). CDR1 and CDR2 from the germline V gene are LGHDT and YNNKEL (reference sequence). The CDR3 sequence is 16 residues long. The V gene lost 2 bases and the J gene lost 9 bases, with 20 bases spanning the gap. CDR3 amino acids: CASSQFLRQGTGEQFF. In DNA form, the CDR3 reads TGTGCCAGCAGCCAATTCCTCCGGCAGGGCACAGGTGAGCAGTTCTTC.

The chain carries TRBV12-3 or TRBV12-4 and TRBJ2-5; 7 nucleotides line up with TRBD1. The V and J ends lost 5 bases and 2 bases, in that order; junction bases with no gene match: 5. This CDR3 comprises 14 residues. CDR3 coding DNA: TGTGCCAGCAGTCCGACAGGGCCGCAAGAGACCCAGTACTTC. Residues: CASSPTGPQETQYF.

V is TRBV19 and J is TRBJ2-1; TRBD1 might be the D (6 bases). This CDR3 spans 14 amino acids. The germline CDR1 and CDR2 sequences are LNHDA and SQIVND (reference sequence). Trimming took off 4 bases at V and 4 bases at J, with 11 bases between the two ends. The CDR3 sequence: CASSSGTKYNEQFF. CDR3 sequence (DNA): TGTGCCAGTAGTAGTGGGACAAAGTACAATGAGCAGTTCTTC.

Only a few counts were recorded for this clonotype. This sequence joins TRBV12-3 or TRBV12-4 and TRBJ2-7; possible D gene TRBD1, 6 bases. The V and J ends lost 3 bases and 4 bases respectively, with 13 bases between them. This CDR3 has 14 residues. In DNA form, the CDR3 reads TGTGCCAGCAGTTTTGGGACATCGGATTACGAGCAGTACTTC. This encodes CASSFGTSDYEQYF.

This clonotype was seen at least ten times. This sequence joins TRBV6-5 and TRBJ1-6, with TRBD1 matching 9 bases. V lost 3 bases, J lost 6 bases, and 3 bases stayed unmatched. The CDR3 runs 15 residues. In germline, CDR1 is MNHEY, CDR2 SVGAGI. The DNA of the CDR3 is TGTGCCAGCAGTTATCCGACAGGGGGTAATTCACCCCTCCACTTT. This translates into CASSYPTGGNSPLHF.

In this sample, this clonotype turned up a few times. The chain uses TRBV12-3 or TRBV12-4 and TRBJ1-2; D remains unclear. The CDR3 sequence is 15 residues long. Trimming removed 3 bases from V and 2 bases from J, with 13 bases in between. DNA of the CDR3: TGTGCCAGCAGTTTTGAGGGCTTACAGAACTATGGCTACACCTTC. Amino acids: CASSFEGLQNYGYTF.

On this clonotype: Germline and junction disagree at one end, which may indicate a read error. This chain links TRBV11-2 with TRBJ1-1; D perhaps matches TRBD1 (5 bases). CDR1 is SGHAT, CDR2 FQNNGV, per germline. The CDR3 has 12 residues. In nucleotides, the CDR3 is TGTGCCAGCGGCCCCTCAGGGCCCGAAGCTTTCTTC. This codes for CASGPSGPEAFF. The full variable domain, in which reference TRBV11-2 and TRBJ1-1 provide the parts outside the CDR3, is EAGVAQSPRYKIIEKRQSVAFWCNPISGHATLYWYQQILGQGPKLLIQFQNNGVVDDSQLPKDRFSAERLKGVDSTLKIQPAKLEDSAVYLCASGPSGPEAFFGQGTRLTVV.

This clonotype was seen repeatedly, ten times or more. This chain uses TRBV12-5 with TRBJ2-3, with a weak D call TRBD1 (5 bases). Trimming stripped 6 bases from V and 7 bases from J, with 8 bases between. Looked up from germline, CDR1 is LGHNT and CDR2 is FRNRAP. This CDR3 is 11 amino acids long. Written as DNA, the CDR3 is TGTGCTAGTGGCCGGACATATACGCAGTATTTT. Translation: CASGRTYTQYF.